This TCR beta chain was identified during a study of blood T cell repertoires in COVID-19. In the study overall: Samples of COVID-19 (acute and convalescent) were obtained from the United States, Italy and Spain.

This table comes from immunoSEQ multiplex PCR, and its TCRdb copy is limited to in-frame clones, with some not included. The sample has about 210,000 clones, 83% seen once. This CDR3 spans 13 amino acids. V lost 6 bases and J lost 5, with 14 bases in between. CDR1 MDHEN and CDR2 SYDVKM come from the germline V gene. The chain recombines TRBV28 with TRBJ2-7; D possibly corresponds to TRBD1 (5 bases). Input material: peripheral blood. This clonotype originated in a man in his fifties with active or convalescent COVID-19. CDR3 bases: TGTGCCAGCAGGACTCCTGGGGCCGACGAGCAGTACTTC. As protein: CASRTPGADEQYF.